The clone carrying this TCR beta chain was seen once. The antigen is undetermined. These data originate in a study of graft-versus-host responses after intestinal transplantation. Study outcomes and limitations: Present in recipient marrow, GvH clones included some that appeared first in ileum or blood.

Data came from immunoSEQ multiplex PCR; TCRdb stores just in-frame clones and leaves some out. The top ten hold around 0.49% of the sample, which has 90,000 to 95,000 clones, approximately 92% seen once. The junction had 2 bases not matched to a gene; V was cut back by 2 bases and J by 6 bases. Germline V gives CDR1 SGHDN, CDR2 FVKESK. The CDR3 has 13 residues. The TCR was taken from a human donor who received an intestinal transplant. The sample was unstimulated CD8+ T cells sorted from spleen or lymph node cells, taken before intestinal transplant. The chain couples TRBV14 to TRBJ2-7; TRBD2 matches at 9 bases. The CDR3 sequence is CASSQSGGSEQYF. CDR3 sequence (DNA): TGTGCCAGCAGCCAAAGCGGGGGGTCCGAGCAGTACTTC.